Listed below are T cell receptor beta chains from one sample, sequenced in a study of shared clonotypes between healthy human individuals. Sequencing used immunoSEQ multiplex PCR; TCRdb keeps in-frame clones, though not all of them. The repertoire holds around 2,100,000 clones, with about 94% as singletons. The source material was naive CD8+ T cells sorted from blood. The origin of the receptors is a young man in good health. The CDR3 runs from the conserved cysteine through the conserved F or W. Size values are once, few and many counts, or a class for expanded clones, and some rows have none.

size,J,V,CDR3
.,TRBJ1-2,TRBV6-1,CASSPPGIYGYTF
.,TRBJ2-1,TRBV11-3,CASSPPTSGDNEQFF
.,TRBJ2-7,TRBV29-1,CSVELPGGAYEQYF
.,TRBJ1-2,TRBV4-1,CASSQAPAYGYTF
once,TRBJ1-2,TRBV4-3,CASSQDGQIDYGYTF
.,TRBJ1-5,TRBV19,CASSIREWNQPQHF
.,TRBJ1-5,TRBV5-6,CASSQGGSNQPQHF
.,TRBJ1-2,TRBV6-6,CASSYTGDYGYTF
.,TRBJ2-2,TRBV30,CAFDHTGELFF
.,TRBJ2-2,TRBV7-9,CASSSSTGELFF
.,TRBJ1-4,TRBV28,CASSSQQDVYEKLFF
.,TRBJ1-6,TRBV14,CASSQARQGPLHF
.,TRBJ1-4,TRBV7-9,CASSPPLQTNEKLFF
.,TRBJ1-1,TRBV30,CAWSEGLSEAFF
.,TRBJ2-5,TRBV27,CASSLNQGWAETQYF
.,TRBJ2-1,TRBV6-5,CASSYGTNSYNEQFF
.,TRBJ1-2,TRBV27,CASSFRGLYGYTF
.,TRBJ1-1,TRBV13,CASSFDRTEAFF
.,TRBJ2-7,TRBV9,CASSVSDRGASYEQYF
.,TRBJ2-5,TRBV7-8,CASSLQDQETQYF
.,TRBJ2-5,TRBV5-1,CASSFLPGPQETQYF
.,TRBJ2-2,TRBV6-6,CASSYSSQGGGELFF
.,TRBJ2-7,TRBV27,CASSPGTGVREQYF
.,TRBJ1-2,TRBV28,CASSFGTGGLCTF
once,TRBJ1-5,TRBV18,CASSPGILSNQPQHF
.,TRBJ2-1,TRBV11-2,CASSLVLAGGVYNEQFF
.,TRBJ2-1,TRBV7-9,CASSLALPERNEQFF
.,TRBJ2-7,TRBV11-2,CASSSVPGGGYEQYF
.,TRBJ1-4,TRBV5-6,CASSLNRLDEKLFF
.,TRBJ2-5,TRBV5-1,CASSAQGEETQYF
.,TRBJ2-6,TRBV9,CASSVASDRWVPGANVLTF